This TCR beta chain was recorded in a study of blood T cell repertoires in COVID-19. Study details: From T cells, B-cell-depleted T cells, or PBMCs came the material, which was cDNA or gDNA.

In the authors' methods: The assay estimated nucleated cells by amplifying reference gene primers. Profiling relied on immunoSEQ multiplex PCR, and the TCRdb table lists in-frame clones only, not all of them. V and J calls and clone size come straight from that table; D and trimming were deduced from the DNA. The data hold around 300,000 clones, with 75% to 90% observed a single time. Participant ages covered roughly 18 to 89 years across around 25 US areas. All recovered Cohort 3 donors got two negative PCRs, got clearance, or saw symptom resolution. V lost 6 bases and J lost 4; bases outside the gene matches: 4. The CDR3 is 14 amino acids. Germline V lookup: CDR1 MNHEY, CDR2 SMNVEV (reference sequence).

Source material: PBMCs or T cells enriched from blood (not recorded which). The gene calls are TRBV27 and TRBJ2-5; 11 bases map to TRBD2. The clonotype originates from a man aged 25 to 40 who had recovered from COVID-19. CDR3 bases: TGTGCCAGCAGGATCGGACTAGCGGGAGAGACCCAGTACTTC. This codes for CASRIGLAGETQYF.